The sequence of this T cell receptor (beta chain) was determined in a study of blood T cell repertoires in COVID-19. Generated by immunoSEQ multiplex PCR, the TCRdb table keeps only in-frame clones and is missing some. The data contain some 63,000 clones, roughly 85% of them singletons. The sequencing input was peripheral blood. The receptor comes from a human donor in a cohort sampled during active COVID-19.

CDR3 nucleotide sequence: TGTGCCAGCTCCGGTCAAGAGACCCAGTACTTC. It translates to CASSGQETQYF. The rearrangement joins TRBV18 to TRBJ2-5; the D is unclear. The CDR3 is 11 amino acids. Germline V gene data show CDR1 as KGHSH and CDR2 as LQKENI. V dropped 6 bases and J dropped 2 bases, with 4 bases sitting between them.